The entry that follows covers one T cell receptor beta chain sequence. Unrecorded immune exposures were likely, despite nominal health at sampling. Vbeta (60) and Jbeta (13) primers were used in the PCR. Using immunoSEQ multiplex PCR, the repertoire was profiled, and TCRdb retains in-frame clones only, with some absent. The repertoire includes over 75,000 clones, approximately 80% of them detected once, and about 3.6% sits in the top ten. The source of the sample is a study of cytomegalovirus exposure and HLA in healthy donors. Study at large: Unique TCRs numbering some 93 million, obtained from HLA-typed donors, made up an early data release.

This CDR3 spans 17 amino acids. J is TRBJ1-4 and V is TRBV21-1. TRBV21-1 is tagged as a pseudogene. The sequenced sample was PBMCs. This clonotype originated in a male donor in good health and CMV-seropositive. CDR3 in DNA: TGTGCCAGCAGCAAACACGCGGGGTATATAGCTAATGAAAAACTGTTTTTT. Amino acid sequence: CASSKHAGYIANEKLFF.